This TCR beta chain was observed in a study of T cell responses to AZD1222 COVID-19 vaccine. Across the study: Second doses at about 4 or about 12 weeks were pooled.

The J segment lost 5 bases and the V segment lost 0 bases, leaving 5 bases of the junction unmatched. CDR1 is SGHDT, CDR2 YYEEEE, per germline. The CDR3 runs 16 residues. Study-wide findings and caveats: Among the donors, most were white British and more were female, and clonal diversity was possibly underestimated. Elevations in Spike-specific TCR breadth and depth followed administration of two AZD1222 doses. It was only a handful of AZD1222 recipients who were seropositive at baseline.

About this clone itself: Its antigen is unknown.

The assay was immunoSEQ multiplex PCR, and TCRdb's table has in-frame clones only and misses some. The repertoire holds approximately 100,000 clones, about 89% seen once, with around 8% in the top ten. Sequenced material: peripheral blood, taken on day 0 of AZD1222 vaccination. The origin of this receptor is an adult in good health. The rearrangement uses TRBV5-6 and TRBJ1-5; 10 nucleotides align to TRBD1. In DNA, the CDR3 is TGTGCCAGCAGCTTGGCCCGGGACAGGGGATATCAGCCCCAGCATTTT. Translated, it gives CASSLARDRGYQPQHF.